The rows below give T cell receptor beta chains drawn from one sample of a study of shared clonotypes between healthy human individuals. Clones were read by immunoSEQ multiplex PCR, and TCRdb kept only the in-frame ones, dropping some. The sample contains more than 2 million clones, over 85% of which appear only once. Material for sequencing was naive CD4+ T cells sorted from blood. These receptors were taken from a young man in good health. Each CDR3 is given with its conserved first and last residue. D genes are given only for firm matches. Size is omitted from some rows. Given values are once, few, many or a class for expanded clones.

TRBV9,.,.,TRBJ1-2,TGTGCCAGCAGCGTAGGTCAGGCCAGCTATGGCTACACCTTC,CASSVGQASYGYTF
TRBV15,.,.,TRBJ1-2,TGTGCCACCAGCAGAGATGGCCAGACCTATGGCTACACCTTC,CATSRDGQTYGYTF
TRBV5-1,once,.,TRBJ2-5,TGCGCCAGCAGCTTGGCTGTGGGGGGTGAGACCCAGTACTTC,CASSLAVGGETQYF
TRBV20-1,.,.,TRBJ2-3,TGCAGCAGCGAAAACACAGATACGCAGTATTTT,CSSENTDTQYF
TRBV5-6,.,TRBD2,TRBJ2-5,TGTGCCAGCAGCTTGGGGCGTGCTGCGGGAGGGAATATACAAGAGACCCAGTACTTC,CASSLGRAAGGNIQETQYF
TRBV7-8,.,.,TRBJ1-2,TGTGCCAGCAGCTTATCACAGGGTAACTATGGCTACACCTTC,CASSLSQGNYGYTF
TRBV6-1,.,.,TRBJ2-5,TGTGCCAGCAGCCCAGTAGGGGGTGATCAAGAGACCCAGTACTTC,CASSPVGGDQETQYF
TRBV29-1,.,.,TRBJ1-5,TGCAGCGCCATCCCGTGGGGGAATAGCAATCAGCCCCAGCATTTT,CSAIPWGNSNQPQHF
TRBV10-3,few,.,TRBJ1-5,TGTGCCATCAGTGAAATGGGAAGCAATCAGCCCCAGCATTTT,CAISEMGSNQPQHF
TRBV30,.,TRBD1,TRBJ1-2,TGTGCCTGGAGTGTAGGGCAGGGGGAACATGGCTACACCTTC,CAWSVGQGEHGYTF
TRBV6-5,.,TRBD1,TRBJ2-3,TGTGCCAGCAGTTACTCGGCGGGACAGGGTACAGATACGCAGTATTTT,CASSYSAGQGTDTQYF
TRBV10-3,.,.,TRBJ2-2,TGTGCCATCAGGGACACGAACACCGGGGAGCTGTTTTTT,CAIRDTNTGELFF
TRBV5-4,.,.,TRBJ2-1,TGTGCCAGCAGCTTGGTTACGGCAGGGGGGCCTTCTAGGCAGTTCTTC,CASSLVTAGGPSRQFF
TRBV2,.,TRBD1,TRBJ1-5,TGTGCCAGCAACCCCGACAGGGGTAATCAGCCCCAGCATTTT,CASNPDRGNQPQHF
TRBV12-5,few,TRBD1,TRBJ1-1,TGTGCTAGTGGTTTGGTAGGTTGGGACAGGGTGAACACTGAAGCTTTCTTT,CASGLVGWDRVNTEAFF
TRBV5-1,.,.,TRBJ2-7,TGCGCCAGCAGCCTGGATGGGGGAGCCTACGAGCAGTACTTC,CASSLDGGAYEQYF
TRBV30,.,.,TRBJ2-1,TGTGCCTGGAGTGTACAGGTTGGGGGTCGCAATGAGCAGTTCTTC,CAWSVQVGGRNEQFF
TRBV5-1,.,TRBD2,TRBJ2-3,TGCGCCAGCAGCCTGAGGACTAGCGGGATAAGCACAGATACGCAGTATTTT,CASSLRTSGISTDTQYF
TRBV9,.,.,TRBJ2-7,TGTGCCAGCGGCAGAAGGGAGCAGTACTTC,CASGRREQYF
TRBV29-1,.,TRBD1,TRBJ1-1,TGCAGCGTTGTGGCAGGGGGCGCAATTAATGAAGCTTTCTTT,CSVVAGGAINEAFF
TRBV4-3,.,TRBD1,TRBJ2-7,TGCGCCAGCAGCCGTGACGGGACAGGGATTCCCTACGAGCAGTACTTC,CASSRDGTGIPYEQYF
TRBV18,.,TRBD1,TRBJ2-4,TGTGCCAGCTCACCTCCCCACCGGGACAGCACCAAAAACATTCAGTACTTC,CASSPPHRDSTKNIQYF
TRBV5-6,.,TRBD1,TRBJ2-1,TGTGCCAGCAGATCTGACAGGGGCGATGAGCAGTTCTTC,CASRSDRGDEQFF
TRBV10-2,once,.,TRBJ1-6,TGCGCCAGCAGACAGGCAGCCGGGAATAATTCACCCCTCCACTTT,CASRQAAGNNSPLHF
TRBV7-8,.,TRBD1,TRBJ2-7,TGTGCCAGCAGCCCTTACCGGGACAGGGGAAACGAGCAGTACTTC,CASSPYRDRGNEQYF
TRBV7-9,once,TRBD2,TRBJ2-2,TGTGCCAGCAGCTACTGGGGAGGGACCGGGGAGCTGTTTTTT,CASSYWGGTGELFF
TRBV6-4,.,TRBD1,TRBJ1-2,TGTGCCAGCAGTGACGAGGGACAGGACCCTACTACGCTAGCTAACTATGGCTACACCTTC,CASSDEGQDPTTLANYGYTF
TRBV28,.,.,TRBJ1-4,TGTGCCAGCATTCCACAGGGAATCGCAACTAATGAAAAACTGTTTTTT,CASIPQGIATNEKLFF
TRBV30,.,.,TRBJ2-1,TGTGCCTGGAGTGTCAACAGCAATGAGCAGTTCTTC,CAWSVNSNEQFF
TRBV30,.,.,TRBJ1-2,TGTGCCTGGAGTGCACGGGACAAGGGCTACACCTTC,CAWSARDKGYTF